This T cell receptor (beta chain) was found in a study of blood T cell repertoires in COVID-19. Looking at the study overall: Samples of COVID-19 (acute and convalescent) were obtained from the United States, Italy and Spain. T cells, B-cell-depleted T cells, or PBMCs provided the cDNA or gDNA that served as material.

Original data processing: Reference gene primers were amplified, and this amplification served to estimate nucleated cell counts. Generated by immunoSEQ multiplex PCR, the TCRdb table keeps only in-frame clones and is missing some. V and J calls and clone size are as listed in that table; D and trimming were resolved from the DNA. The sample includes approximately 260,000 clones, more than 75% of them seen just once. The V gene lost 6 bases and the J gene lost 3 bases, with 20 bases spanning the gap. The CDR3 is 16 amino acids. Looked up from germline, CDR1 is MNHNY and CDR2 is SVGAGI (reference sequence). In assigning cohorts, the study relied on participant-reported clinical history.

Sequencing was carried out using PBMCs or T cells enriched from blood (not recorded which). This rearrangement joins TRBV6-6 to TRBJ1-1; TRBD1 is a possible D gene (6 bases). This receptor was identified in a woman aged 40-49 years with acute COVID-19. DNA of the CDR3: TGTGCCAGCAGGTGGGGGCGGAGAACCTCGGACACTGAAGCTTTCTTT. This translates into CASRWGRRTSDTEAFF.